This TCR beta chain stems from a study of shared clonotypes between healthy human individuals. Some clones are missing from TCRdb's copy, which holds only in-frame ones; the method was immunoSEQ multiplex PCR. The sample has about 490,000 clones, around 80% seen once. The germline CDR1 and CDR2 sequences are GTSNPN and SVGIG (reference sequence). The CDR3 extends over 15 amino acids. V lost 2 bases and J 0 bases, leaving 13 bases between the germline ends. The V and J genes are TRBV30 and TRBJ1-1; D is uncertain. Sequenced: PBMCs. This clonotype originated in a woman aged 40-49 years in good health. Some clones in this sample may be carry-over from other donors' samples. The CDR3 region has the DNA TGTGCCTGGAGTAACGGCCCCTATATGAACACTGAAGCTTTCTTT. It yields the protein CAWSNGPYMNTEAFF.